The 16 T cell receptor beta chains below come from one sample, sequenced in a study of T-cell reconstitution after alpha-beta-depleted transplantation in children. Unique molecular identifiers were incorporated during preparation of the TCRbeta library. One entry per CDR3 protein results from TCRdb running MiXCR on the PCR reads. In the table there are about 500,000 distinct CDR3 sequences, around a third of which are singletons. The source material was PBMCs from the stem cell graft donor, sampled from the stem cell graft. All receptors derive from a human donor who donated a stem cell graft to a child with aplastic anemia.

The chain carries TRBV5-1 and TRBJ1-2, with TRBD1 as a possible D gene (6 bases). CDR1 SGHRS and CDR2 YFSETQ come from the germline V gene. V was trimmed by 0 bases and J by 7 bases, leaving 16 bases between them. The CDR3 length is 15 residues. CDR3 nucleotide sequence: TGCGCCAGCAGCTTGGCAGGACAGCGGGTGGCTGGCTACACCTTC. This translates into CASSLAGQRVAGYTF.

The chain links TRBV27 to TRBJ2-7; D gene uncertain. The germline gives CDR1 MNHEY, CDR2 SMNVEV (reference sequence). The CDR3 length is 14 residues. The germline V and J ends were trimmed by 0 bases and 0 bases, with 6 bases remaining between them. The CDR3 spells CASSLSPGSYEQYV. CDR3 DNA: TGTGCCAGCAGTTTATCGCCCGGCTCCTACGAGCAGTACGTC.

V gene TRBV18 combines with J gene TRBJ2-5, with 8 bases identical to TRBD2. The V gene end was trimmed by 3 bases and the J gene end by 4 bases; junction bases not matched to a gene: 7. Germline CDR1 KGHSH, CDR2 LQKENI. The CDR3 totals 15 residues. The CDR3 coding sequence is TGTGCCAGCTCACCGGATATGGGGACTAGAGAGACCCAGTACTTC. This codes for CASSPDMGTRETQYF.

V is TRBV6-1 and J is TRBJ2-1, with a tentative D call TRBD2 (5 bases). V lost 8 bases and J 0 bases, leaving 8 bases between the germline ends. This CDR3 contains 13 residues. Germline CDR1 MNHNS, CDR2 SASEGT. The CDR3 DNA reads as TGTGCCAGCGGAGGTGTCTCCTACAATGAGCAGTTCTTC. Amino acids: CASGGVSYNEQFF.

This sequence joins TRBV11-3 and TRBJ2-4; D gene uncertain. The length of the CDR3 is 16 residues. The V end was cut by 5 bases, the J end by 0 bases, with 14 bases between. Germline V gene sequence: CDR1 SGHNT, CDR2 YENEEA. This chain's CDR3 is CASSPPVYGAKNIQYF. CDR3 DNA: TGTGCCAGCAGCCCCCCCGTATACGGAGCCAAAAACATTCAGTACTTC.

This sequence joins TRBV12-3 or TRBV12-4 and TRBJ1-1; the match to TRBD1 covers 8 bases. The CDR3 spans 15 residues. J was trimmed by 0 bases and V by 6 bases; bases with no gene match: 6. The CDR3 loop is CASSHPGQVNTEAFF. In DNA form, the CDR3 reads TGTGCCAGCAGCCATCCGGGACAGGTGAACACTGAAGCTTTCTTT.

This clonotype was recorded once. The chain links TRBV29-1 to TRBJ1-4; unclear D gene. The germline gives CDR1 SQVTM, CDR2 ANQGSEA. V lost 4 bases, J lost 7 bases, and 10 bases lay in between. The length of the CDR3 is 12 residues. The CDR3 sequence: CSVAQSTEKLFF. For the CDR3, the DNA is TGCAGCGTTGCACAGAGTACTGAAAAACTGTTTTTT.

This chain links TRBV20-1 with TRBJ2-6; D is uncertain. The V end lost 6 bases, the J end lost 4 bases, and 10 bases lay between the germline ends. CDR1 DFQATT and CDR2 SNEGSKA come from the germline V gene (reference sequence). The CDR3 consists of 13 residues. The CDR3 region has the DNA TGCAGTGCGCCGGCGAGGGGGGCCAACGTCCTGACTTTC. Its protein is CSAPARGANVLTF.

This clonotype was recorded many times. This sequence joins TRBV18 and TRBJ2-5; D is unresolved. The CDR3 runs to 12 residues. Germline V gene sequence: CDR1 KGHSH, CDR2 LQKENI. Trimming removed 8 bases from V and 1 base from J, with 8 bases in between. This chain's CDR3 is CASSPAQETQYF. In DNA form, the CDR3 reads TGTGCCAGCAGCCCGGCCCAAGAGACCCAGTACTTC.

The CDR3 DNA sequence: TGCAGTGCTCCACCCACGTCCGGGACAGGGCTCGGAAAACTGTTTTTT. Residues: CSAPPTSGTGLGKLFF. This chain connects TRBV20-1 to TRBJ1-4, with 9 bases that match TRBD1. The CDR3 has 16 amino acids. Per the germline V gene, CDR1 is DFQATT and CDR2 is SNEGSKA (reference sequence). The ends lost 5 bases at V and 10 bases at J; junction bases unmatched: 17.

The V and J genes are TRBV7-2 and TRBJ2-7; D unresolved. The CDR3 contains 14 residues. Per germline, CDR1 SGHTA and CDR2 FQGNSA. Trimming cost V 1 base and J 2 bases, with 9 bases left between them. The CDR3 nucleotides read TGTGCCAGCAGCTTAGGAGTGGGTGCCTACGAGCAGTACGTC. It encodes CASSLGVGAYEQYV.

There are a few counts of this clonotype. This sequence joins TRBV7-9 and TRBJ1-4; weak D call: TRBD1 (5 bases). The V and J ends lost 3 bases and 8 bases respectively, with 13 bases between them. Germline values: CDR1 SEHNR, CDR2 FQNEAQ (reference sequence). The CDR3 is made up of 14 amino acids. CDR3 sequence: CASSFPREGEKLFF. DNA for the CDR3: TGTGCCAGCAGCTTCCCTCGGGAGGGGGAAAAACTGTTTTTT.

The rearrangement links TRBV15 to TRBJ1-5, with TRBD1 as a possible D gene (6 bases). Trimming took 5 bases from V and 1 from J, leaving 15 bases between them. CDR3 length equals 16 residues. The germline gives CDR1 LNHNV, CDR2 YYDKDF (reference sequence). The CDR3 coding sequence is TGTGCCACCAGCCTCGGGCGGACAGAAAGCAATCAGCCCCAGCATTTT. It translates to CATSLGRTESNQPQHF. Complete variable domain (other parts from reference TRBV15 and TRBJ1-5): DAMVIQNPRYQVTQFGKPVTLSCSQTLNHNVMYWYQQKSSQAPKLLFHYYDKDFNNEADTPDNFQSRRPNTSFCFLDIRSPGLGDTAMYLCATSLGRTESNQPQHFGDGTRLSIL.

The chain combines TRBV5-1 with TRBJ1-5; D is unclear. CDR3 size: 13 residues. The V gene lost 5 bases and the J gene lost 3 bases, with 9 bases spanning the gap. Germline loops: CDR1 SGHRS, CDR2 YFSETQ. The CDR3 DNA sequence: TGCGCCAGCAGTTACGGGGACAATCAGCCCCAGCATTTT. Amino acid sequence: CASSYGDNQPQHF.

This chain links TRBV9 with TRBJ2-1; 8 bases agree with TRBD2. The length of the CDR3 is 15 residues. The V and J ends lost 0 bases and 6 bases, in that order; junction bases with no gene match: 5. Germline CDR1 is SGDLS and CDR2 is YYNGEE. CDR3 in amino acids: CASSVVSGSFNEQFF. The DNA for the CDR3 is TGTGCCAGCAGCGTAGTCAGCGGGAGCTTCAATGAGCAGTTCTTC.

This clonotype was observed a handful of times. The chain is built from TRBV6-2 or TRBV6-3 and TRBJ2-1; TRBD2 matches 13 bases. Trimming cost V 6 bases and J 9 bases; bases outside gene matches: 2. The CDR3 totals 13 residues. CDR1 and CDR2 from the germline V gene are MNHEY and SVGEGT. For the CDR3, the DNA is TGTGCCAGCAGGCGACTAGCGGGAGGTGAGCAGTTCTTC. This codes for CASRRLAGGEQFF.